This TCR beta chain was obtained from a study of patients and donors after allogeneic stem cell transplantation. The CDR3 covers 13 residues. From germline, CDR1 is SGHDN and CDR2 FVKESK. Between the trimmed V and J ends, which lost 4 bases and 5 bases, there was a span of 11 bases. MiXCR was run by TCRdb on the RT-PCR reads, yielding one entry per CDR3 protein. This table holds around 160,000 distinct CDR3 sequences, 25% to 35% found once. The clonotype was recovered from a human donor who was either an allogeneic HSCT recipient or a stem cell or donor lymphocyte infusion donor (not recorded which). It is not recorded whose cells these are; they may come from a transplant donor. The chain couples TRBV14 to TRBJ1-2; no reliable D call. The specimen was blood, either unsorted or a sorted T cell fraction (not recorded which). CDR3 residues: CASSPRPDYGYTF. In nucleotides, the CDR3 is TGTGCCAGCAGCCCGCGGCCTGATTATGGCTACACCTTC.